This T cell receptor (beta chain) emerged from a study of shared clonotypes between healthy human individuals. Overall study findings and caveats: Sampling covered blood only; tissue repertoires likely differ.

Selected positively for CCR7 and CD45RO-negative, naive CD8 cells excluded terminally differentiated effector memory CD45RA+ cells. Study donors comprised healthy, HIV-negative adults devoid of recent acute infection or vaccination. Some clones are missing from TCRdb's copy, which holds only in-frame ones; the method was immunoSEQ multiplex PCR. The profile shows about 590,000 clones, roughly 95% of them singletons. This clone was detected once. Its antigen is as yet unknown. The CDR3 covers 14 residues. Per the germline V gene, CDR1 is SGHAT and CDR2 is FQNNGV. V was clipped by 8 bases and J by 0 bases, with 10 bases between them.

The sample was naive CD8+ T cells sorted from blood. This receptor was identified in a woman aged 25-40 years in good health. The chain couples TRBV11-2 to TRBJ2-2, with D uncertain. This CDR3 reads CASEPETNTGELFF. CDR3 bases: TGTGCCAGCGAGCCCGAGACGAACACCGGGGAGCTGTTTTTT.